This T cell receptor beta chain was profiled in a study of blood T cells in healthy people across ages. General study findings and limits: CMV infection status of these donors was not known. As age increased, TCR beta diversity per million T cells fell in a roughly linear fashion. Diversity was higher, and naive CD4+ cells more numerous, in long-lived donors than in aged donors.

CDR1 and CDR2 from the germline V gene are DFQATT and SNEGSKA (reference sequence). V lost 3 bases and J lost 3; bases outside the gene matches: 7. The CDR3 is 14 residues long. Per sample, a minimum of 6 million PBMCs were isolated. Points on this clonotype: Its antigen is still unknown.

PCR was performed a second time for about 6 to 12 cycles using a sample-barcoded 5' primer and a J-beta primer mix. One entry per CDR3 protein results from TCRdb running MiXCR on the 5' RACE reads. The table shows 1.5 million to 2 million distinct CDR3 sequences, with under 30% occurring only once. The TCR originated in a woman under 40 in good health. This chain joins TRBV20-1 and TRBJ2-7, with 8 bases aligning to TRBD2. What was sequenced was blood. CDR3 in amino acids: CSASLSGGHYEQYF. In nucleotides, the CDR3 is TGCAGTGCTAGTCTCAGCGGGGGACACTACGAGCAGTACTTC.